One and the same sample provided the 22 T cell receptor beta chains below, sequenced in a study of blood T cell repertoires in COVID-19. Using immunoSEQ multiplex PCR, the repertoire was profiled, and TCRdb retains in-frame clones only, with some absent. The sample contains over 200,000 clones, 88% of which appear only once. The sample consisted of peripheral blood. These receptors originate from a woman in her twenties or thirties with acute or convalescent COVID-19.

The chain employs TRBV7-9 and TRBJ2-5; D is uncertain. Germline V gene lookup returns CDR1 SEHNR and CDR2 FQNEAQ (reference sequence). Trimming left V 5 bases short and J 3 bases short, with 10 bases between. This CDR3 spans 13 amino acids. As DNA, the CDR3 is TGTGCCAGCAGCCCCCGAGGCAAAGAGACCCAGTACTTC. Translating it yields CASSPRGKETQYF.

The chain combines TRBV11-2 with TRBJ2-1, with TRBD1 matching over 10 bases. The length of the CDR3 is 17 residues. The J segment lost 9 bases and the V segment lost 4 bases, leaving 15 bases of the junction unmatched. Germline V gene lookup returns CDR1 SGHAT and CDR2 FQNNGV. For the CDR3, the DNA is TGTGCCAGCAGCTCCAGTCCGAGGACAGGGGGTCGGGGTGAGCAGTTCTTC. Its protein product is CASSSSPRTGGRGEQFF.

The rearrangement uses TRBV18 and TRBJ2-1; tentative D call: TRBD2 (5 bases). Trimming stripped 6 bases from V and 1 base from J, with 10 bases between. The germline V gene encodes CDR1 KGHSH and CDR2 LQKENI. This CDR3 spans 14 amino acids. The CDR3 loop reads CASSPGVSYNEQFF. CDR3 nucleotides: TGTGCCAGCTCGCCCGGGGTATCCTACAATGAGCAGTTCTTC. Filled out from reference TRBV18 and TRBJ2-1, the complete variable domain reads NAGVMQNPRHLVRRRGQEARLRCSPMKGHSHVYWYRQLPEEGLKFMVYLQKENIIDESGMPKERFSAEFPKEGPSILRIQQVVRGDSAAYFCASSPGVSYNEQFFGPGTRLTVL.

The chain has TRBV29-1 and TRBJ2-1; 9 nucleotides align to TRBD2. This CDR3 comprises 13 residues. Trimming removed 4 bases from V and 8 bases from J; junction bases left unmatched: 6. Germline V gives CDR1 SQVTM, CDR2 ANQGSEA. The CDR3, as DNA: TGCAGCGTTGTGGGACTAGCACTCTATGAGCAGTTCTTC. It translates to CSVVGLALYEQFF.

This clone was counted a single time. This chain joins TRBV5-1 and TRBJ2-5; a possible D gene is TRBD2 (5 bases). Trimming stripped 0 bases from V and 5 bases from J, with 11 bases between. Germline CDR1 SGHRS, CDR2 YFSETQ. The CDR3 runs 14 residues. The CDR3, as DNA: TGCGCCAGCAGCTTGGTGCGAGGGTGGGAGACCCAGTACTTC. Amino acids: CASSLVRGWETQYF. The variable domain in full, completed from reference TRBV5-1 and TRBJ2-5, reads KAGVTQTPRYLIKTRGQQVTLSCSPISGHRSVSWYQQTPGQGLQFLFEYFSETQRNKGNFPGRFSGRQFSNSRSEMNVSTLELGDSALYLCASSLVRGWETQYFGPGTRLLVL.

The chain recombines TRBV30 with TRBJ1-1; D unresolved. Trimming pared 0 bases from V and 4 bases from J, leaving 12 bases between. CDR3 length: 14 residues. The germline V gene has CDR1 GTSNPN and CDR2 SVGIG (reference sequence). CDR3 DNA: TGTGCCTGGAGTGTCGGGAAAACGGGCACTGAAGCTTTCTTT. Its translation: CAWSVGKTGTEAFF.

The rearrangement uses TRBV4-3 and TRBJ2-3; 9 bases match TRBD2. The CDR3 is made up of 15 amino acids. Unmatched junction bases numbered 5, after V lost 0 bases and J lost 7 bases. The germline CDR1 and CDR2 sequences are LGHNA and YSLEER. This chain's CDR3 is CASSQEREGLYTQYF. In DNA form, the CDR3 reads TGCGCCAGCAGCCAAGAGCGGGAGGGCCTGTATACGCAGTATTTT.

The rearrangement uses TRBV30 and TRBJ1-5; D ambiguous. The CDR3 has 13 amino acids. The V gene's germline CDR1 is GTSNPN and CDR2 SVGIG (reference sequence). The V end was cut by 1 base, the J end by 4 bases, with 8 bases between. This CDR3 reads CAWSAGTNQPQHF. The CDR3 DNA reads as TGTGCCTGGAGTGCCGGTACTAATCAGCCCCAGCATTTT.

This chain links TRBV12-5 with TRBJ1-5; tentatively, D is TRBD1 (5 bases). V shed 0 bases and J shed 0 bases, with 15 bases lying between them. The CDR3 runs to 18 residues. Germline CDR1 is LGHNT and CDR2 is FRNRAP. CDR3 in DNA: TGTGCTAGTGGTTTGGTCACAGGTAGACCCTATAGCAATCAGCCCCAGCATTTT. Translated: CASGLVTGRPYSNQPQHF.

V usage is TRBV7-6 and J usage is TRBJ2-2; D perhaps matches TRBD2 (5 bases). Trimming removed 7 bases from V and 3 bases from J, with 12 bases in between. In germline, CDR1 is SGHVS, CDR2 FNYEAQ. The CDR3 is 14 amino acids. DNA of the CDR3: TGTGCCAGCACCTCCTCCGGGGACACCGGGGAGCTGTTTTTT. Residues: CASTSSGDTGELFF.

V is TRBV7-2 and J is TRBJ2-1; TRBD2 aligns across 10 bases. In germline, CDR1 is SGHTA, CDR2 FQGNSA. The CDR3 runs to 16 residues. With 1 base clipped from V and 3 bases from J, the junction kept 3 bases outside the gene matches. The CDR3 region is CASSLEGLALYNEQFF. CDR3 DNA sequence: TGTGCCAGCAGCTTAGAGGGACTAGCGCTCTACAATGAGCAGTTCTTC.

This chain uses TRBV6-1 with TRBJ2-1, with 11 bases fitting TRBD2. The V gene's germline CDR1 is MNHNS and CDR2 SASEGT. The CDR3 contains 17 residues. J was trimmed by 7 bases and V by 6 bases; bases with no gene match: 14. The CDR3 coding sequence is TGTGCCAGCAGCGAATCGGGACTAGCGGCCTTACAGAATGAGCAGTTCTTC. Its protein product is CASSESGLAALQNEQFF.

The genes are TRBV7-2 and TRBJ2-2, with 11 bases lining up with TRBD2. The CDR3 has 17 residues. Germline assignment: CDR1 SGHTA and CDR2 FQGNSA. J was trimmed by 1 base and V by 5 bases; bases with no gene match: 6. CDR3 region: CASSQTLAGGNTGELFF. DNA for the CDR3: TGTGCCAGCAGCCAGACCCTAGCGGGAGGGAACACCGGGGAGCTGTTTTTT. Based on the CDR3 plus reference TRBV7-2 and TRBJ2-2, the full variable domain is GAGVSQSPSNKVTEKGKDVELRCDPISGHTALYWYRQSLGQGLEFLIYFQGNSAPDKSGLPSDRFSAERTGGSVSTLTIQRTQQEDSAVYLCASSQTLAGGNTGELFFGEGSRLTVL.

The chain uses TRBV12-5 and TRBJ2-3; possible D gene TRBD2, 5 bases. V was pared by 1 base and J by 5 bases, with 16 bases between. The CDR3 sequence is 16 residues long. Per the germline V gene, CDR1 is LGHNT and CDR2 is FRNRAP. CDR3 amino acids: CASGLGDQRPRDTQYF. The CDR3 bases are TGTGCTAGTGGTTTGGGGGATCAGCGGCCTCGAGATACGCAGTATTTT.

This sequence joins TRBV6-6 and TRBJ1-1, with unresolved D. The CDR3 runs to 12 residues. Germline V gives CDR1 MNHNY, CDR2 SVGAGI (reference sequence). Trimming took off 5 bases at V and 0 bases at J, with 4 bases between the two ends. Here the CDR3 DNA reads TGTGCCAGCAGTCCAGTGAACACTGAAGCTTTCTTT. Protein sequence: CASSPVNTEAFF.

The sample holds a few counts of this clone. The rearrangement links TRBV6-5 to TRBJ2-7; 7 bases are a match to TRBD2. Germline V gene lookup returns CDR1 MNHEY and CDR2 SVGAGI. The CDR3 spans 15 residues. The junction had 4 bases not matched to a gene; V was cut back by 2 bases and J by 0 bases. CDR3 sequence (DNA): TGTGCCAGCAGTTACGTGGGGGGGAGCTCCTACGAGCAGTACTTC. Translated: CASSYVGGSSYEQYF.

This chain uses TRBV27 with TRBJ2-4; 8 nucleotides match TRBD1. The CDR3 covers 15 residues. CDR1 is MNHEY, CDR2 SMNVEV, per germline (reference sequence). V was clipped by 6 bases and J by 3 bases; unmatched bases: 7. This CDR3 reads CASRPLGTGKNIQYF. The CDR3, as DNA: TGTGCCAGCAGGCCTCTCGGGACAGGCAAAAACATTCAGTACTTC.

This clone was detected a few times. Within the sample, other DNA sequences also encode this same CDR3. V and J are TRBV6-5 and TRBJ1-2; tentative D call: TRBD1 (6 bases). Germline lookup yields CDR1 MNHEY and CDR2 SVGAGI. The CDR3 runs 14 residues. The V and J ends lost 3 bases and 3 bases respectively, with 11 bases between them. DNA for the CDR3: TGTGCCAGCAGTTATCGACAGGAGTACTATGGCTACACCTTC. It codes for CASSYRQEYYGYTF.

This chain uses TRBV4-2 with TRBJ1-1, with TRBD1 matching 11 bases. Germline CDR1 reads LGHNA; CDR2 reads YNFKEQ. With 0 bases clipped from V and 6 bases from J, the junction kept 12 bases outside the gene matches. CDR3 length: 18 amino acids. The CDR3 sequence is CASSQEAGTGGPDSEAFF. CDR3 nucleotide sequence: TGTGCCAGCAGCCAAGAGGCCGGGACAGGGGGACCAGACTCTGAAGCTTTCTTT.

This clone was seen only once. The rearrangement links TRBV7-9 to TRBJ1-1; D possibly corresponds to TRBD1 (6 bases). With 4 bases removed from V and 3 bases from J, the gap between germline ends came to 21 bases. CDR3 length equals 17 residues. CDR1 and CDR2 from the germline V gene are SEHNR and FQNEAQ (reference sequence). The CDR3 reads CASSSNLGGRVYTEAFF. CDR3 coding DNA: TGTGCCAGCAGCTCCAATCTAGGGGGTCGCGTGTACACTGAAGCTTTCTTT.

This chain joins TRBV2 and TRBJ2-1, with TRBD2 matching 13 bases. J was trimmed by 7 bases and V by 11 bases; bases with no gene match: 8. This CDR3 has 14 residues. Per the germline V gene, CDR1 is SNHLY and CDR2 is FYNNEI. This CDR3 is CAYIGLAGANEQFF. In DNA form, the CDR3 reads TGTGCCTATATAGGACTAGCGGGAGCGAATGAGCAGTTCTTC. The full variable domain, its missing parts supplied by reference TRBV2 and TRBJ2-1, is EPEVTQTPSHQVTQMGQEVILRCVPISNHLYFYWYRQILGQKVEFLVSFYNNEISEKSEIFDDQFSVERPDGSNFTLKIRSTKLEDSAMYFCAYIGLAGANEQFFGPGTRLTVL.

The J gene is TRBJ1-2, the V gene TRBV14; D ambiguous. The CDR3 is 16 residues long. CDR1 SGHDN and CDR2 FVKESK come from the germline V gene. V was shortened by 0 bases and J by 4 bases, with 15 bases between the two germline ends. CDR3 coding DNA: TGTGCCAGCAGCCAAGAACGAGGCGATCCCCTCTATGGCTACACCTTC. Its protein product is CASSQERGDPLYGYTF.